A selection of T cell receptor beta chains follows, all from one sample in a study of cytomegalovirus exposure and HLA in healthy donors. The protocol was immunoSEQ multiplex PCR, while the TCRdb copy is restricted to in-frame clones and leaves out a portion. Found here are 200,000 to 250,000 clones, 76% of them singletons; the top ten hold 0.63%. Sequenced sample: PBMCs. The receptors shown here come from a man younger than 35 in good health and CMV-seronegative. CDR3s leave out the opening cysteine and the closing phenylalanine or tryptophan. D genes are given only for firm matches.

D: TRBD1
V: TRBV7-9
CDR3: ASSWGQGPYGYT

D: NA
V: TRBV6-5
CDR3: ASSSTGSNYGYT

D: NA
V: TRBV19
CDR3: ASSRQQGADYGYT

D: TRBD2
V: TRBV6-1
CDR3: ASSESGGSGANVLT

D: TRBD2
V: TRBV5-1
CDR3: ASSPGLVSYNEQF

D: NA
V: TRBV7-9
CDR3: ASTPFSGAGTGELF

D: TRBD1
V: TRBV7-9
CDR3: ASSQGTGNYGYT

D: TRBD2
V: TRBV27
CDR3: ASSLFPSGTSYEQY

D: TRBD1
V: TRBV6-5
CDR3: ASSFGQGSYEQY

D: TRBD2
V: TRBV29-1
CDR3: SVRLATYEQY

D: TRBD1
V: TRBV27
CDR3: ASSLSGQGSSYEQY

D: TRBD1
V: TRBV18
CDR3: ASSSGQGADGYT

D: NA
V: TRBV11-2
CDR3: ASSLGATSNSGNTIY

D: NA
V: TRBV6-5
CDR3: ASTQNTGSRAF

D: TRBD1
V: TRBV2
CDR3: ASNTGTGNTEAF

D: TRBD2
V: TRBV19
CDR3: ASSIAGRGVPKNIQY

D: NA
V: TRBV5-1
CDR3: ASSLASSAYNEQF

D: NA
V: TRBV6-6
CDR3: AGGYQPQH

D: NA
V: TRBV6-5
CDR3: ASSYGGGSYEQY

D: NA
V: TRBV27
CDR3: ASSLNRIHGYT

D: NA
V: TRBV6-6
CDR3: ASSESYPSNYGYT

D: TRBD1
V: TRBV19
CDR3: ASSPQGKNTEAF

D: NA
V: TRBV6-6
CDR3: ASNRGGTEAF

D: TRBD1
V: TRBV27
CDR3: ASSPRGRGDGYT

D: NA
V: TRBV6-5
CDR3: VVRQSNQPQH

D: NA
V: TRBV18
CDR3: ASSPPLARADEQF

D: NA
V: TRBV29-1
CDR3: SVEGPGGRYT

D: NA
V: TRBV5-8
CDR3: ASSLLGAVSSYEQY

D: NA
V: TRBV27
CDR3: ASRSPPGGYT

D: NA
V: TRBV18
CDR3: ASSPGHRNEQF

D: NA
V: TRBV7-6
CDR3: ASSLGVGQGGETQY

D: TRBD2
V: TRBV6-5
CDR3: ASSYIGTSGYNEQF

D: TRBD2
V: TRBV10-1
CDR3: ASSAASGRVETQY

D: NA
V: TRBV7-9
CDR3: ASSLVKGLDTEAF

D: TRBD1
V: TRBV2
CDR3: ASRSHRGSGNTIY

D: NA
V: TRBV7-9
CDR3: SSSFWALDQETQY

D: NA
V: TRBV6-1
CDR3: ASSPRGNNSPLH

D: NA
V: TRBV21-1
CDR3: ASSDSLALEGEQY

D: TRBD2
V: TRBV14
CDR3: ASSPTEGTSGTFYNEQF

D: TRBD2
V: TRBV5-5
CDR3: ASSLGLAGAYEQY

D: NA
V: TRBV10-1
CDR3: ASSEYRGGQAF